The 22 T cell receptor beta chains below come from one sample, sequenced in a study of PD-L1 blockade in urothelial cancer. The assay was immunoSEQ multiplex PCR, and TCRdb's table has in-frame clones only and misses some. Here the sample spans about 32,000 clones, just over 35% being singletons. The source was tumor tissue, collected before atezolizumab (anti-PD-L1) treatment. The receptors come from a man aged 55 to 69 with urothelial cancer.

This clone was seen ten or more times. The chain combines TRBV10-3 with TRBJ2-7; 7 bases agree with TRBD2. After removal of 5 bases from V and 2 bases from J, the junction contained 12 bases not matched to a gene. In germline, CDR1 is ENHRY, CDR2 SYGVKD. CDR3 size: 16 residues. The CDR3 sequence: CAISSRMGDYPYEQYF. The CDR3 bases are TGTGCCATCAGTAGCAGGATGGGGGACTATCCCTACGAGCAGTACTTC.

This clone came up a few times. The chain is built from TRBV6-8 and TRBJ2-2; D uncertain. Germline CDR1 is MNHGY and CDR2 is SAAAGT. The CDR3 has 14 residues. V dropped 6 bases and J dropped 0 bases, with 8 bases sitting between them. CDR3 DNA: TGTGCCAGCAGACAGTCCGCGAACACCGGGGAGCTGTTTTTT. Translated: CASRQSANTGELFF.

Only one count was recorded for this clone. The chain uses TRBV25-1 and TRBJ1-4, with 7 bases fitting TRBD1. CDR1 MGHDK and CDR2 SYGVNS come from the germline V gene. The CDR3 extends over 15 amino acids. V lost 2 bases and J lost 5; bases outside the gene matches: 5. The CDR3 reads CASSEDREANEKLFF. The CDR3 bases are TGTGCCAGCAGTGAAGACAGGGAGGCGAATGAAAAACTGTTTTTT.

This clone was seen only a few times. Other DNA sequences within the sample encode an identical CDR3. The V gene is TRBV9, the J gene TRBJ2-7; either TRBD1 or TRBD2 may fit D (7 bases each). CDR1 SGDLS and CDR2 YYNGEE come from the germline V gene. The CDR3 sequence is 15 residues long. Trimming shortened V by 3 bases and J by 4 bases, and 17 bases separated the two germline ends. CDR3 sequence: CASSAGGGGEYEQYF. CDR3 coding DNA: TGTGCCAGCAGCGCAGGGGGAGGGGGGGAGTACGAGCAGTACTTC.

The rearrangement links TRBV29-1 to TRBJ2-7; D uncertain. Germline assignment: CDR1 SQVTM and CDR2 ANQGSEA. Trimming stripped 4 bases from V and 3 bases from J, with 10 bases between. The CDR3 is 12 residues long. The CDR3 loop is CSVGQVYYEQYF. Written as DNA, the CDR3 is TGCAGCGTTGGCCAGGTCTACTACGAGCAGTACTTC.

This chain uses TRBV29-1 with TRBJ2-3, with D possibly being TRBD2 (7 bases). Looked up from germline, CDR1 is SQVTM and CDR2 is ANQGSEA. This CDR3 is built from 14 residues. V dropped 4 bases and J dropped 7 bases, with 18 bases sitting between them. The CDR3 DNA reads as TGCAGCGTTGGGGGGGGGCCCACGGCAAATACGCAGTATTTT. It specifies CSVGGGPTANTQYF.

V gene TRBV18 combines with J gene TRBJ2-1, with TRBD1 matching over 8 bases. The germline gives CDR1 KGHSH, CDR2 LQKENI. The CDR3 has 15 amino acids. The junction had 4 bases not matched to a gene; V was cut back by 0 bases and J by 6 bases. CDR3 sequence: CASSPPDRVGNEQFF. CDR3 DNA sequence: TGTGCCAGCTCACCACCGGACAGGGTTGGCAATGAGCAGTTCTTC.

The rearrangement joins TRBV5-1 to TRBJ2-3; TRBD2 matches at 16 bases. Germline V CDR1 and CDR2: SGHRS, YFSETQ. The CDR3 length is 21 residues. V lost 4 bases to trimming and J lost 0 bases; unmatched junction nucleotides: 14. The CDR3 nucleotides read TGCGCCAGCAGCCCCGGGACTAGCGGGAGGGCCTCTAGTCCTAGCACAGATACGCAGTATTTT. Amino acid sequence: CASSPGTSGRASSPSTDTQYF.

This clone was seen a handful of times. The V gene is TRBV6-8, the J gene TRBJ1-5, with D possibly TRBD1 on 6 matching bases. This CDR3 region has 17 residues. Trimming cost V 8 bases and J 2 bases, with 22 bases left between them. CDR1 and CDR2 (germline): MNHGY, SAAAGT. The CDR3 region has the DNA TGTGCCAGCTCTGAAACCCCAGGGGTCAGGGGCAATCAGCCCCAGCATTTT. Translated: CASSETPGVRGNQPQHF.

Only a few counts were recorded for this clone. The rearrangement uses TRBV6-8 and TRBJ1-2; D is perhaps TRBD1 (5 bases). The CDR3 is 15 residues long. V was shortened by 6 bases and J by 3 bases, with 17 bases between the two germline ends. Germline lookup yields CDR1 MNHGY and CDR2 SAAAGT. This chain's CDR3 is CASRSSGGSDYGYTF. CDR3 bases: TGTGCCAGCAGATCCAGCGGGGGGAGCGACTATGGCTACACCTTC.

This clone appeared a few times. The rearrangement uses TRBV25-1 and TRBJ1-6, with D perhaps TRBD1 (5 bases). The CDR3 contains 17 residues. V lost 8 bases, J lost 0 bases, and 17 bases lay in between. CDR1 MGHDK and CDR2 SYGVNS come from the germline V gene. The DNA for the CDR3 is TGTGCCAGCGGGAAAACAGGAATGAGCTCCTATAATTCACCCCTCCACTTT. This translates into CASGKTGMSSYNSPLHF.

This clone ranks as medium-sized. CDR3 region: CASSSDRGEAFF. CDR3 bases: TGTGCCAGTAGTAGCGACAGGGGGGAAGCTTTCTTT. The chain employs TRBV19 and TRBJ1-1, with 9 bases lining up with TRBD1. The CDR3 covers 12 residues. Germline V gene data show CDR1 as LNHDA and CDR2 as SQIVND (reference sequence). With V trimmed by 4 bases and J by 8 bases, 2 bases remained unmatched.

The chain recombines TRBV9 with TRBJ2-3; tentative D call: TRBD2 (6 bases). Trimming removed 7 bases from V and 6 bases from J, with 27 bases in between. This CDR3 is 17 amino acids long. From germline, CDR1 is SGDLS and CDR2 YYNGEE. CDR3 residues: CASLDVNLAELADTQYF. CDR3 nucleotide sequence: TGTGCCAGCTTGGATGTTAATTTAGCGGAACTTGCGGATACGCAGTATTTT.

This clone has only a few counts. For the CDR3, the DNA is TGTGCCAGCAGCGGGGCCGGAGACAGGAGTCTCAATGAGCAGTTCTTC. Its protein product is CASSGAGDRSLNEQFF. The chain links TRBV11-3 to TRBJ2-1, with D maybe TRBD1 (6 bases). Trimming pared 5 bases from V and 6 bases from J, leaving 20 bases between. The length of the CDR3 is 16 residues. Germline lookup yields CDR1 SGHNT and CDR2 YENEEA.

This clone came up many times. The chain has TRBV11-3 and TRBJ2-1; 9 bases match TRBD2. V was pared by 5 bases and J by 5 bases, with 10 bases of the junction left unmatched. CDR1 and CDR2 (germline): SGHNT, YENEEA. The CDR3 runs 16 residues. The CDR3 nucleotides read TGTGCCAGCAGCACCCGGACTAGCGCGGTCCACAATGAGCAGTTCTTC. Translation: CASSTRTSAVHNEQFF.

This chain joins TRBV18 and TRBJ1-1; D is undetermined. Per the germline V gene, CDR1 is KGHSH and CDR2 is LQKENI. CDR3 length: 15 residues. V was shortened by 3 bases and J by 1 base, with 12 bases between the two germline ends. CDR3 region: CASSPSQSENTEAFF. The CDR3 DNA reads as TGTGCCAGCTCACCCTCTCAGTCTGAGAACACTGAAGCTTTCTTT.

This clone occurred once. The chain employs TRBV19 and TRBJ1-2, with 10 bases identical to TRBD1. The CDR3 covers 14 residues. Germline loops: CDR1 LNHDA, CDR2 SQIVND (reference sequence). V lost 3 bases, J lost 10 bases, and 8 bases stayed unmatched. CDR3 sequence: CASSIETGTGVYTF. CDR3 coding DNA: TGTGCCAGTAGTATTGAGACCGGGACAGGGGTCTACACCTTC.

The chain is built from TRBV30 and TRBJ2-3, with 12 bases identical to TRBD2. Per the germline V gene, CDR1 is GTSNPN and CDR2 is SVGIG (reference sequence). CDR3 size: 14 residues. Germline trimming cut 8 bases from V and 6 bases from J; bases unmatched to any gene: 9. CDR3 coding DNA: TGTGCCCGTCAGCTAGCGGGGGGGTCCGATACGCAGTATTTT. Translation gives CARQLAGGSDTQYF. Drawing the rest from reference TRBV30 and TRBJ2-3, the complete variable domain is SQTIHQWPATLVQPVGSPLSLECTVEGTSNPNLYWYRQAAGRGLQLLFYSVGIGQISSEVPQNLSASRPQDRQFILSSKKLLLSDSGFYLCARQLAGGSDTQYFGPGTRLTVL.

The rearrangement links TRBV18 to TRBJ1-6, with 7 bases aligning to TRBD1. Germline CDR1 is KGHSH and CDR2 is LQKENI. V lost 1 base to trimming and J lost 7 bases; unmatched junction nucleotides: 4. This CDR3 is 15 amino acids long. CDR3 in DNA: TGTGCCAGCTCACCACAACAGGGGCAGAATTCACCCCTCCACTTT. Translation: CASSPQQGQNSPLHF. Supplemented by reference TRBV18 and TRBJ1-6, the full variable domain reads NAGVMQNPRHLVRRRGQEARLRCSPMKGHSHVYWYRQLPEEGLKFMVYLQKENIIDESGMPKERFSAEFPKEGPSILRIQQVVRGDSAAYFCASSPQQGQNSPLHFGNGTRLTVT.

The chain combines TRBV2 with TRBJ1-1, with TRBD1 identical over 9 bases. Trimming at V came to 10 bases and at J to 6 bases, leaving 6 bases not matched to a gene. This CDR3 spans 12 amino acids. CDR1 is SNHLY and CDR2 is FYNNEI in the germline V gene. The CDR3, as DNA: TGTGCCATCCGGGACAGGGCTTCTGAAGCTTTCTTT. It yields the protein CAIRDRASEAFF.

CDR3 DNA: TGCGCCAGCAGTCAAGCTACTAGCGGGAGGGCCCAGTATGAGCAGTTCTTC. Protein: CASSQATSGRAQYEQFF. The chain joins TRBV23-1 to TRBJ2-1; 13 bases map to TRBD2. TRBV23-1 is an ORF for which the function is uncertain. CDR3 length equals 17 residues. Trimming removed 2 bases from V and 8 bases from J; junction bases left unmatched: 9.

This clone showed up just a few times. This sequence joins TRBV6-8 and TRBJ1-5; TRBD1 might be the D (5 bases). The V end lost 5 bases, the J end lost 10 bases, and 15 bases lay between the germline ends. The CDR3 runs to 13 residues. CDR1 and CDR2 (germline): MNHGY, SAAAGT. Here the CDR3 DNA reads TGTGCCAGCAGTGAGAGAGGGGTAGGTCCCCAGCATTTT. Translating gives CASSERGVGPQHF.